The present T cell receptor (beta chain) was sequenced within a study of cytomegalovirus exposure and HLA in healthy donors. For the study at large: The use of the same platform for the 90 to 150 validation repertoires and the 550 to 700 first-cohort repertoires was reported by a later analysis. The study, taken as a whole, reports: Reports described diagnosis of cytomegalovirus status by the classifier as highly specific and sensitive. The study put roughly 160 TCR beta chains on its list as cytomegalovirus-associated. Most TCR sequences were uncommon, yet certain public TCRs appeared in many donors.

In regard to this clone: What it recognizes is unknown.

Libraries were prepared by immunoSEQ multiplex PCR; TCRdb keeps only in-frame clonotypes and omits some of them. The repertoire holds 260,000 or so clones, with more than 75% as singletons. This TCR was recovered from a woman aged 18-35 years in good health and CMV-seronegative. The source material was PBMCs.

As DNA, the CDR3 is TGTGCCAGCAGTTCGGGGGGATTCTACGAGCAGTACTTC. It codes for CASSSGGFYEQYF. The rearrangement uses TRBV28 and TRBJ2-7, with 7 bases lining up with TRBD2. The CDR3 is made up of 13 amino acids. The ends lost 4 bases at V and 3 bases at J; junction bases unmatched: 3. CDR1 MDHEN and CDR2 SYDVKM come from the germline V gene.